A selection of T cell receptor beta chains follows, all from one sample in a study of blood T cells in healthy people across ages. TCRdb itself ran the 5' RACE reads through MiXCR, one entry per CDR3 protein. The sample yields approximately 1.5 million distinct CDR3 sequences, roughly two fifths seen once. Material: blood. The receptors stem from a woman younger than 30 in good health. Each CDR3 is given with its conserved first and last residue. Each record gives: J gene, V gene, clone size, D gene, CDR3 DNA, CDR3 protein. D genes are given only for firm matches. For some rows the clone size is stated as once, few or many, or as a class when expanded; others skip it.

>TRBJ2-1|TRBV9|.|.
TGTGCCAGCAGCGTAGGGACCGGGCCCCAGCCCTACAATGAGCAGTTCTTC
CASSVGTGPQPYNEQFF
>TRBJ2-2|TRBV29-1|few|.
TGCAGCGTTGAATCAGGGGCCAAGAACACCGGGGAGCTGTTTTTT
CSVESGAKNTGELFF
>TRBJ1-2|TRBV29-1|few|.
TGCAGCGTTGCCGGGGGGTCTAACTATGGCTACACCTTC
CSVAGGSNYGYTF
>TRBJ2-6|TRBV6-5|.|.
TGTGCCAGCAGTTTATCAGAAAAGCCCTACTCTGGGGCCAACGTCCTGACTTTC
CASSLSEKPYSGANVLTF
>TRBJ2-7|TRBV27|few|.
TGTGCCAGCAGTTTAAACGGATGGAGCGAGCAGTACTTC
CASSLNGWSEQYF
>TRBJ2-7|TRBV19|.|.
TGTGCCAGTAGTATGGATGAGGAACAGCAGTACTTC
CASSMDEEQQYF
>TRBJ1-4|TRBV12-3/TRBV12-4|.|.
TGTGCCAGCAGTTCCCCAGGAGGAGGTGAAAAACTGTTTTTT
CASSSPGGGEKLFF
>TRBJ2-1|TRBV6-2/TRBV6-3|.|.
TGTGCCAGCAGGGCCTGGAGGGGAACCTACAATGAGCAGTTCTTC
CASRAWRGTYNEQFF
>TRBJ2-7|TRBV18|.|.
TGTGCCAGCTCACCAGCTAGCGCTAGCCACTACGAGCAGTACTTC
CASSPASASHYEQYF
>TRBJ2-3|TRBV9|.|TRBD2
TGTGCCAGCAGCGGCCGGGGCTCCAGCGGGGCTTTAGATACGCAGTATTTT
CASSGRGSSGALDTQYF
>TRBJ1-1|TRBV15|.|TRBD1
TGTGCCACCAGCAGAGATTATTACAGGGGGGATCCGAACACTGAAGCTTTCTTT
CATSRDYYRGDPNTEAFF
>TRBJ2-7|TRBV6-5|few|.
TGTGCCAGCAGTTACACGTCGGGGGACGAGCAGTACTTC
CASSYTSGDEQYF
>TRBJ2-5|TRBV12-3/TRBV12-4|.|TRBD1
TGTGCCAGCAGTTCAAATACAGGGGTGGAGACCCAGTACTTC
CASSSNTGVETQYF
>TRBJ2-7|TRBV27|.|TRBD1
TGTGCCAGCAGTTTCTCTGGAGGACAGGCCTACGAGCAGTACTTC
CASSFSGGQAYEQYF
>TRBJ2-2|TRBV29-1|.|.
TGCAGCGCCTTAGCTGGGGAGCTGTTTTTT
CSALAGELFF
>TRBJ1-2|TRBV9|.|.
TGTGCCAGCAGCGCTCAGGGGCAGGGTCACTATGGCTACACCTTC
CASSAQGQGHYGYTF
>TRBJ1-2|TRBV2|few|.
TGTGCCAGCAACGAGGTGTCCCGGCTCAACTATGGCTACACCTTC
CASNEVSRLNYGYTF
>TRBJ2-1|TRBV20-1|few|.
TGCACGGGCCTCGAATACAATGAGCAGTTCTTC
CTGLEYNEQFF
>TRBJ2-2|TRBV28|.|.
TGTGCCAGCAGAATTGGGCATCGCACCGGGGAGCTGTTTTTT
CASRIGHRTGELFF
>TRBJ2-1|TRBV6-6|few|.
TGTGCCAGCAGTTACTCGGGATCTGGCGGCTCAAGTCACTATCAGTTCTTC
CASSYSGSGGSSHYQFF
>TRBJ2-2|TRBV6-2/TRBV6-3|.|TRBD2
TGTGCCAGCAGTTACTCGAGACTAGCGTTAATCGCCGGGGAGCTGTTTTTT
CASSYSRLALIAGELFF
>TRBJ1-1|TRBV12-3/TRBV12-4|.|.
TGTGCCAGCAGTGCCAGACAGGCAATGAACACTGAAGCTTTCTTT
CASSARQAMNTEAFF
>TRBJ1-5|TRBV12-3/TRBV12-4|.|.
TGTGCCAGCAGTTCCTCCGGGACTAAGGAGAATCAGCCCCAGCATTTT
CASSSSGTKENQPQHF
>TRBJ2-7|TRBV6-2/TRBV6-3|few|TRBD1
TGTGCCAGCAGTTACTCGGACAGGGGCGTCTACGAGCAGTACTTC
CASSYSDRGVYEQYF
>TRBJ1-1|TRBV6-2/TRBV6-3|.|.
TGTGCCAGCACCCAGCATGCGGTGGTGACTGAAGCTTTCTTT
CASTQHAVVTEAFF
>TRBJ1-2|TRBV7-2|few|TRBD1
TGTGCCAGCAGCTTAGCGTCGGGAAGGACAGGGGGTCCTTATGGCTACACCTTC
CASSLASGRTGGPYGYTF
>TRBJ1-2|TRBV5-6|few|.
TGTGCCAGCAGCTTGCAGGGCGGCGGGACTAACTATGGCTACACCTTC
CASSLQGGGTNYGYTF
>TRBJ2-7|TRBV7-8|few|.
TGTGCCAGCAGCTTAGAGGACCACGACGAGCAGTACTTC
CASSLEDHDEQYF
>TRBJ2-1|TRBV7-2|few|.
TGTGCCAGCAGCCCACAGTATGGGTACGAGCAGTTCTTC
CASSPQYGYEQFF
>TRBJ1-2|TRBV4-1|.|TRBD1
TGCGCCAGCAGCCAAGCAGACAGGGGGCGTGACTATGGCTACACCTTC
CASSQADRGRDYGYTF
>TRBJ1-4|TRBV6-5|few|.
TGTGCCAGCAGTCCCTTGACGGTCACCCCCGGGGAACTGTTTTTT
CASSPLTVTPGELFF
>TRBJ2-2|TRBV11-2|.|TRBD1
TGTGCCAGCAGCTTAGTCTCCAGGGGGATGTCCGGGGAGCTGTTTTTT
CASSLVSRGMSGELFF
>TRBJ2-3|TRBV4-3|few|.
TGCGCCAGCAGCCAAGAACCCCAAGATACGCAGTATTTT
CASSQEPQDTQYF
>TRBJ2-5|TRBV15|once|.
TGTGCCACCAGCAGAGGCGAACAGGGTTTCGGGGAGACCCAGTACTTC
CATSRGEQGFGETQYF
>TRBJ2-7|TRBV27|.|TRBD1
TGTGCCAGCAGTACAGGGGGCCGGCTATCCGTGCAGTACTTC
CASSTGGRLSVQYF
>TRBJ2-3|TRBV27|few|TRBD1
TGTGCCAGCAGTCTGGGACAGCGAATTATTGGGAGCACAGATACGCAGTATTTT
CASSLGQRIIGSTDTQYF
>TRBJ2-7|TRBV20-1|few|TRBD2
TGCAGTGGTGGGACTATCTACGAGCAGTACTTC
CSGGTIYEQYF
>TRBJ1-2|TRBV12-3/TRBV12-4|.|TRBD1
TGTGCCAGCAGACAGGGGGCGCAGGACTATGGCTACACCTTC
CASRQGAQDYGYTF
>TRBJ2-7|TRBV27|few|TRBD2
TGTGCCAGCAGTTTAGTCGGGAGGATAGCCTACGAGCAGTACTTC
CASSLVGRIAYEQYF
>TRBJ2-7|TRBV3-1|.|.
TGTGCCAGCAGCCAATCTAGCGACTACGAGCAGTACTTC
CASSQSSDYEQYF
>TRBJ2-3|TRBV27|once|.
TGTGCCAGCAGTTTCCGTAGGGCGCCTAGCGCAGATACGCAGTATTTT
CASSFRRAPSADTQYF
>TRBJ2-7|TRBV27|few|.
TGTGCCAGCAGGCGGACAGCTCTCACCTACGAGCAGTACTTC
CASRRTALTYEQYF
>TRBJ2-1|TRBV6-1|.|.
TGTGCCAGCAGTGAAGCCGGGCTGCCCATCTCCTACAATGAGCAGTTCTTC
CASSEAGLPISYNEQFF
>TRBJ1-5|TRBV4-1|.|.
TGCGCCAGCAGCCAATACCGACATGATAGCAATCAGCCCCAGCATTTT
CASSQYRHDSNQPQHF
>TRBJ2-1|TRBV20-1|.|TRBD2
TGCAGTGCTAGGGAGCGGTCGGACGGGACTAGCGGTCCTTACTATGGTGAGCAGTTCTTC
CSARERSDGTSGPYYGEQFF
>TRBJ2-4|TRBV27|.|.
TGTGCCAGCAGTCCAAGGACGGGGGGCCGACGAAACATTCAGTACTTC
CASSPRTGGRRNIQYF
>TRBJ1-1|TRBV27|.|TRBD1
TGTGCCAGCAGTTTCCAGACAGGGCCCTTCGCTGAAGCTTTCTTT
CASSFQTGPFAEAFF
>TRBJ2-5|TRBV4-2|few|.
TGTGCCAGCAGCCGTGCTGATAGCGGAGAAGAGACCCAGTACTTC
CASSRADSGEETQYF
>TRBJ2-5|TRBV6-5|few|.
TGTGCCAGCAGTTACGGTAATCTCCAAGAGACCCAGTACTTC
CASSYGNLQETQYF
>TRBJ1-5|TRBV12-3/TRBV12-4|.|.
TGTGCCAGCAGTGTAGTTGCAGTAAATCAGCCCCAGCATTTT
CASSVVAVNQPQHF
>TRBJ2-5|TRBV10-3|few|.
TGTGCCATCAGTGAGTCTGACCCATACGCGAAAGAGACCCAGTACTTC
CAISESDPYAKETQYF
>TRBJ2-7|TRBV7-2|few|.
TGTGCCAGCAGCTTAGCCGGGGCCAGGAGCTCCTACGAGCAGTACTTC
CASSLAGARSSYEQYF
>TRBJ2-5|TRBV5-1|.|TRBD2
TGCGCCAGCAGCTTGGGGGGACTAGCGGGAGTGGAGGAGACCCAGTACTTC
CASSLGGLAGVEETQYF
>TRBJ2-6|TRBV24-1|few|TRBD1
TGTGCCACCAGACCGGGACAGGGTGTCTCTGGGGCCAACGTCCTGACTTTC
CATRPGQGVSGANVLTF
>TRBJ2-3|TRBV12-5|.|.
TGTGCTAGTGGCTTGGGGGTAGGGGAGACGCAGTATTTT
CASGLGVGETQYF
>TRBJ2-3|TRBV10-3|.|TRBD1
TGTGCCATCAGTGAGGCCGGACCGGGACAGGCAAGCACAGATACGCAGTATTTT
CAISEAGPGQASTDTQYF